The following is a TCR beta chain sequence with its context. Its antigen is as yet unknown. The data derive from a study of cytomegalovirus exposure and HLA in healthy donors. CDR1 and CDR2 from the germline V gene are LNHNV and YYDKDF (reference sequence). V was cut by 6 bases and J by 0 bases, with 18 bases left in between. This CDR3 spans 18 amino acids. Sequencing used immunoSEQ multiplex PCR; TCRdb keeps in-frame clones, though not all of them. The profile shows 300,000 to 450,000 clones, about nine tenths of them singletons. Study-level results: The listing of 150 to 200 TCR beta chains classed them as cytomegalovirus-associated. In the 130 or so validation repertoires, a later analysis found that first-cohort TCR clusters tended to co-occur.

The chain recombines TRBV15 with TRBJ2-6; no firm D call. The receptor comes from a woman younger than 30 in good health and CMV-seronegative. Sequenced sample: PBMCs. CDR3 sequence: CATSWALIPLSGANVLTF. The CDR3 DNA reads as TGTGCCACCAGTTGGGCCCTCATTCCCCTCTCTGGGGCCAACGTCCTGACTTTC.